The following is a T cell receptor (beta chain) sequence with its context. Source study methods: Amplified reference gene primers provided the basis for estimating nucleated cell counts. The protocol was immunoSEQ multiplex PCR, while the TCRdb copy is restricted to in-frame clones and leaves out a portion. V and J calls and clone size are copied from that table; D and trimming were computed from the DNA. The data show 300,000 to 350,000 clones, approximately 89% seen once. The CDR3 contains 13 residues. The germline V gene encodes CDR1 SQVTM and CDR2 ANQGSEA. Trimming pared 7 bases from V and 0 bases from J, leaving 12 bases between. The entry originates in a study of blood T cell repertoires in COVID-19.

V is TRBV29-1 and J is TRBJ1-1; TRBD1 is a possible D gene (6 bases). What was sequenced was peripheral blood. The sequence was obtained from a woman aged 55-69 years with COVID-19, enrolled during active disease. Here the CDR3 DNA reads TGCAGCGCTCTAGGACAGATGAACACTGAAGCTTTCTTT. Amino acids: CSALGQMNTEAFF.